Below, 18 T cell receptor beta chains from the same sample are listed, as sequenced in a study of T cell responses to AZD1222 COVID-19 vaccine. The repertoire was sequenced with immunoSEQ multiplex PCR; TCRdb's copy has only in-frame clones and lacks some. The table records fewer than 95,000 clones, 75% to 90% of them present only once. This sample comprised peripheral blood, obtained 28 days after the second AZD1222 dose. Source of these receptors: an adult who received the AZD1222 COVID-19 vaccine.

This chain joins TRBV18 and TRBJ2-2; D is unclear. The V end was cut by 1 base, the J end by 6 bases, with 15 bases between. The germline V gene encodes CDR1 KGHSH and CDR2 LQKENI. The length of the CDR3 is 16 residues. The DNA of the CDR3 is TGTGCCAGCTCACCACTGGCGACTCTGGCTGCCGGGGAGCTGTTTTTT. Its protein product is CASSPLATLAAGELFF. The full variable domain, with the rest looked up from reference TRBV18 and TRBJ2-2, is NAGVMQNPRHLVRRRGQEARLRCSPMKGHSHVYWYRQLPEEGLKFMVYLQKENIIDESGMPKERFSAEFPKEGPSILRIQQVVRGDSAAYFCASSPLATLAAGELFFGEGSRLTVL.

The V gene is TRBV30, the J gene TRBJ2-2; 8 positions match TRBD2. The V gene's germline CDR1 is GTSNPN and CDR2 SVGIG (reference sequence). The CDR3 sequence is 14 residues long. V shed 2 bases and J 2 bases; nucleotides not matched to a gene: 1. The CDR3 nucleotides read TGTGCCTGGAGTCGGGGGGGCAACACCGGGGAGCTGTTTTTT. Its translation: CAWSRGGNTGELFF.

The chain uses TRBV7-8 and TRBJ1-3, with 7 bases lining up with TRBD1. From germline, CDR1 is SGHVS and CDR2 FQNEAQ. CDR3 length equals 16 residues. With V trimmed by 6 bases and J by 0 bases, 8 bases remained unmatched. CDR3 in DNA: TGTGCCAGCAGACCAGACAGGGCCTACTCTGGAAACACCATATATTTT. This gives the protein CASRPDRAYSGNTIYF. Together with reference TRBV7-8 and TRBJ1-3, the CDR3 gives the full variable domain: GAGVSQSPRYKVAKRGQDVALRCDPISGHVSLFWYQQALGQGPEFLTYFQNEAQLDKSGLPSDRFFAERPEGSVSTLKIQRTQQEDSAVYLCASRPDRAYSGNTIYFGEGSWLTVV.

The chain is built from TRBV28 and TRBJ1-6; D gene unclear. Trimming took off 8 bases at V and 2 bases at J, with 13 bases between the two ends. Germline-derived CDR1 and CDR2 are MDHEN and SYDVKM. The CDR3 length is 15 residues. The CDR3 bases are TGTGCCAGCTCAGGACGGGCCACCTATAATTCACCCCTCCACTTT. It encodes CASSGRATYNSPLHF.

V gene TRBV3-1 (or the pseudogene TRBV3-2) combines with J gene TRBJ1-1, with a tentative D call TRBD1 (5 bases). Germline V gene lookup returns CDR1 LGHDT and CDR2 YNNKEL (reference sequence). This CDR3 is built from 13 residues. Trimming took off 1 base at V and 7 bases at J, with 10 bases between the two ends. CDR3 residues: CASSQVVTDEAFF. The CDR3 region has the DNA TGTGCCAGCAGCCAAGTGGTGACAGATGAAGCTTTCTTT.

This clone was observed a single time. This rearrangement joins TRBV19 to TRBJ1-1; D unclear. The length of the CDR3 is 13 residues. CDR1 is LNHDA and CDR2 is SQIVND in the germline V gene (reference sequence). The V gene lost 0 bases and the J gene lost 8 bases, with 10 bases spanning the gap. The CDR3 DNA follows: TGTGCCAGTAGTATAGAAGGCCCCAACGAAGCTTTCTTT. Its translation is CASSIEGPNEAFF. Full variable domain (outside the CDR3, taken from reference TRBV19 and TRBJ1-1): DGGITQSPKYLFRKEGQNVTLSCEQNLNHDAMYWYRQDPGQGLRLIYYSQIVNDFQKGDIAEGYSVSREKKESFPLTVTSAQKNPTAFYLCASSIEGPNEAFFGQGTRLTVV.

The CDR3 DNA is TGTGCCAGTAGTATGCAGGGGCTCGGTCAGCCCCAGCATTTT. It translates to CASSMQGLGQPQHF. V is TRBV19 and J is TRBJ1-5, with D maybe TRBD1 (6 bases). The germline V gene has CDR1 LNHDA and CDR2 SQIVND (reference sequence). This CDR3 is 14 amino acids long. V lost 3 bases and J lost 6, with 12 bases in between.

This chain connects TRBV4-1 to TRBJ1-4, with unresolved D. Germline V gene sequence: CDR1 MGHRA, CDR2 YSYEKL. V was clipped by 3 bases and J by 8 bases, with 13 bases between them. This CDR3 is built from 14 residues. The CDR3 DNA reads TGCGCCAGCAGCCAGTGGTCCGTGCGGGAAAAACTGTTTTTT. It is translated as CASSQWSVREKLFF.

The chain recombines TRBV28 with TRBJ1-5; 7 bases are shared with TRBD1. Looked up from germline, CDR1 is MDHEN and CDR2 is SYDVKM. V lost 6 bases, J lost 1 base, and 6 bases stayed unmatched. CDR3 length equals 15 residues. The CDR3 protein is CASRNSQGSNQPQHF. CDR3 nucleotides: TGTGCCAGCAGAAACTCACAGGGGAGCAATCAGCCCCAGCATTTT.

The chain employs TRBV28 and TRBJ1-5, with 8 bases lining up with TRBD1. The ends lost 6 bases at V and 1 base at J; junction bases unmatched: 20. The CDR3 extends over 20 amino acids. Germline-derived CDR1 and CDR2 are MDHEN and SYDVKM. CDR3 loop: CASRRYPTHFGQGSNQPQHF. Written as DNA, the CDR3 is TGTGCCAGCAGACGTTACCCCACTCATTTCGGACAGGGAAGCAATCAGCCCCAGCATTTT. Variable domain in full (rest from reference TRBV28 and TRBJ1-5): DVKVTQSSRYLVKRTGEKVFLECVQDMDHENMFWYRQDPGLGLRLIYFSYDVKMKEKGDIPEGYSVSREKKERFSLILESASTNQTSMYLCASRRYPTHFGQGSNQPQHFGDGTRLSIL.

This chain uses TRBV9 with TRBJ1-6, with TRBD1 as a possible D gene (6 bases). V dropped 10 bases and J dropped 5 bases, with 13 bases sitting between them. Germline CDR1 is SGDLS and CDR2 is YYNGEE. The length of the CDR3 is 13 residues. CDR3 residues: CAWPGQHNSPLHF. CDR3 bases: TGTGCCTGGCCTGGACAGCATAATTCACCCCTCCACTTT.

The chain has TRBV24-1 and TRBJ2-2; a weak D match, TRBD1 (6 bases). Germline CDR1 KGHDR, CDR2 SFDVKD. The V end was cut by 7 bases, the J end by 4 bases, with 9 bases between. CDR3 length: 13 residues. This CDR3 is CATRDSFTGELFF. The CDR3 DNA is TGTGCCACCAGGGACAGTTTCACCGGGGAGCTGTTTTTT.

The DNA for the CDR3 is TGCGCCAGCAGCCAAGATGCGGATCGACTTTATAATTCACCCCTCCACTTT. Translation: CASSQDADRLYNSPLHF. This chain links TRBV4-1 with TRBJ1-6; D is uncertain. The CDR3 contains 17 residues. The V and J ends lost 0 bases and 4 bases respectively, with 13 bases between them. CDR1 and CDR2 from the germline V gene are MGHRA and YSYEKL.

The CDR3 sequence is CASSFGVGGPYEQYF. DNA of the CDR3: TGTGCCAGCAGCTTTGGGGTAGGAGGGCCCTACGAGCAGTACTTC. The V call is TRBV7-2, the J call TRBJ2-7; D is perhaps TRBD2 (6 bases). Germline V lookup: CDR1 SGHTA, CDR2 FQGNSA. CDR3 size: 15 residues. Between the trimmed V and J ends, which lost 3 bases and 2 bases, there was a span of 14 bases.

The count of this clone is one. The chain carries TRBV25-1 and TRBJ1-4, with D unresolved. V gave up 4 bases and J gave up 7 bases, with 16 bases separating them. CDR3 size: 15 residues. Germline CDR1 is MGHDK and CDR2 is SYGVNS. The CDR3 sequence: CASSGTRAGGEKLFF. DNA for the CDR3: TGTGCCAGCAGTGGAACACGGGCAGGAGGTGAAAAACTGTTTTTT.

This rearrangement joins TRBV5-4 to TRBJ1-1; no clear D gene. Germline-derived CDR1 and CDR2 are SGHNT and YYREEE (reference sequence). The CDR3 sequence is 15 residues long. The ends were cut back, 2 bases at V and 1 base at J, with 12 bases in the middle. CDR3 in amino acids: CASSFSTTENTEAFF. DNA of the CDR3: TGTGCCAGCAGCTTTAGCACGACCGAGAACACTGAAGCTTTCTTT. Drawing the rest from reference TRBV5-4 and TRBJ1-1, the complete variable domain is ETGVTQSPTHLIKTRGQQVTLRCSSQSGHNTVSWYQQALGQGPQFIFQYYREEENGRGNFPPRFSGLQFPNYSSELNVNALELDDSALYLCASSFSTTENTEAFFGQGTRLTVV.

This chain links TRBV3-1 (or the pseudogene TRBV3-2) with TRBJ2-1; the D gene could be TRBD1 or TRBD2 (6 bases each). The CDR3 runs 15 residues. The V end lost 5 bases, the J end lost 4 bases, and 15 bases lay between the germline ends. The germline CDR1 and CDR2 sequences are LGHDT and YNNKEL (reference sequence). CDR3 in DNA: TGTGCCAGCAGCTTGGACCGGGGGCCGTACAATGAGCAGTTCTTC. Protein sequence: CASSLDRGPYNEQFF.

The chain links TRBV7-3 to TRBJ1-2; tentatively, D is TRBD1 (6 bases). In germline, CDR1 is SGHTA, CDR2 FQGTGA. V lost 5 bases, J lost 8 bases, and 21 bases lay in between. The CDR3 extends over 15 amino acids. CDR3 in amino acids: CASSQGQPLNGGYTF. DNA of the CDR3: TGTGCCAGCAGCCAAGGACAGCCCTTGAATGGAGGCTACACCTTC. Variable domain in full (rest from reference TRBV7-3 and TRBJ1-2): GAGVSQTPSNKVTEKGKYVELRCDPISGHTALYWYRQSLGQGPEFLIYFQGTGAADDSGLPNDRFFAVRPEGSVSTLKIQRTERGDSAVYLCASSQGQPLNGGYTFGSGTRLTVV.